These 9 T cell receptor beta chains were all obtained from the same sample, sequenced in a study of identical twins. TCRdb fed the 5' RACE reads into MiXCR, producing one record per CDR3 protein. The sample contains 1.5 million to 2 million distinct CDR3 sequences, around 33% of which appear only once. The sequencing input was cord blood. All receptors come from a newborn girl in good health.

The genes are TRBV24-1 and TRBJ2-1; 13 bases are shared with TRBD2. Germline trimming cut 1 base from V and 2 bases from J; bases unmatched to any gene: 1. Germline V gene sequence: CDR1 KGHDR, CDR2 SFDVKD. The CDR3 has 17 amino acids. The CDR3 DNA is TGTGCCACCAGTGATTTAACTAGCGGGGGGGCCTACAATGAGCAGTTCTTC. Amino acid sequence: CATSDLTSGGAYNEQFF.

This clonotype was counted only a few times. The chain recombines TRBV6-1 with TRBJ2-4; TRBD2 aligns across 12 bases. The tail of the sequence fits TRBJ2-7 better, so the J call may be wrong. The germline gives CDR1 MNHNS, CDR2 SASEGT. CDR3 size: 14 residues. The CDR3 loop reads CASRRTSGKYEQYF. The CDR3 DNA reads TGTGCCAGCAGGCGGACTAGCGGGAAATACGAGCAGTACTTC.

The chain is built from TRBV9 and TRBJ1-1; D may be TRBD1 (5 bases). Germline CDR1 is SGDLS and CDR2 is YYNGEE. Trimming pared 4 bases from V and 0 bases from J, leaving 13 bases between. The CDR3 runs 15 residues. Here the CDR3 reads CASSLLGTLNTEAFF. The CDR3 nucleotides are TGTGCCAGCAGCCTGCTGGGGACCTTGAACACTGAAGCTTTCTTT.

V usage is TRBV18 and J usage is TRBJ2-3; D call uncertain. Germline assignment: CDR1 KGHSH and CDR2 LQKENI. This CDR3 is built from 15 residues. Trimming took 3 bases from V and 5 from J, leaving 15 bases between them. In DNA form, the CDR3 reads TGTGCCAGCTCACCGTTAGGCGCCCACGTAGATACGCAGTATTTT. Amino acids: CASSPLGAHVDTQYF.

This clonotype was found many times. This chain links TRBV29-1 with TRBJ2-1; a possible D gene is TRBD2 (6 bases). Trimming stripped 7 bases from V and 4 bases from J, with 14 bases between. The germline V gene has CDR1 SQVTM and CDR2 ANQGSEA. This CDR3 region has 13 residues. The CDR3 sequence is CSAPVAAYNEQFF. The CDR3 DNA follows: TGCAGCGCCCCCGTAGCGGCTTACAATGAGCAGTTCTTC.

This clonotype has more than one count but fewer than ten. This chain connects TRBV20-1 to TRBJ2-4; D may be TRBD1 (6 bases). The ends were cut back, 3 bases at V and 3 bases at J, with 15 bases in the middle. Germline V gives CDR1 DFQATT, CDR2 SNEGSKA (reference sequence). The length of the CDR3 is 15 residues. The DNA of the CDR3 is TGCAGTGCTAGGTGGACAGTGAGTGACAAAAACATTCAGTACTTC. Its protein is CSARWTVSDKNIQYF.

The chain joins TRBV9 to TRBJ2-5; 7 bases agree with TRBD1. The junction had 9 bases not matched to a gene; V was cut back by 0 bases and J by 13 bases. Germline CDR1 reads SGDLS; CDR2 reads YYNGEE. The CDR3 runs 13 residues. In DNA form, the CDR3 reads TGTGCCAGCAGCGTAGGGTGGACAGGAAAGAGGTACTTC. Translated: CASSVGWTGKRYF.

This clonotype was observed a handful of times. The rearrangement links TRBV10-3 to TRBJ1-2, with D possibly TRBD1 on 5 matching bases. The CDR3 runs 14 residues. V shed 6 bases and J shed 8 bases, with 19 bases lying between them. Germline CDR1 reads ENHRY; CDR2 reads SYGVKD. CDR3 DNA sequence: TGTGCCATCAGCCCGGGACCTGGAATGGGGGGCTACACCTTC. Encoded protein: CAISPGPGMGGYTF.

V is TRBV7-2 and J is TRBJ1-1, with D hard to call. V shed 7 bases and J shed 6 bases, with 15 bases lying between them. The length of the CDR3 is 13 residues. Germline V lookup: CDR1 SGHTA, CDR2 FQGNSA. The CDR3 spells CASTLTYRSEAFF. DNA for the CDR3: TGTGCCAGCACCCTTACCTACCGCTCTGAAGCTTTCTTT.